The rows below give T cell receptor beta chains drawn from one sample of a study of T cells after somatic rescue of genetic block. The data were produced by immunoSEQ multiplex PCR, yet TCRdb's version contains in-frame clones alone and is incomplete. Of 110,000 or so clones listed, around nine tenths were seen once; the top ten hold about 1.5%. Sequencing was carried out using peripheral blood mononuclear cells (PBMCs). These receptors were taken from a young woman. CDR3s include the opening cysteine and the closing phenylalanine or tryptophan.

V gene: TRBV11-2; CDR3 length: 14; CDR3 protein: CASSLGQGSYGYTF
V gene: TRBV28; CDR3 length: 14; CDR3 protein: CASSPARANYGYTF
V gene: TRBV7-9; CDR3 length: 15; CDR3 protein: CASSNTGANTGELFF
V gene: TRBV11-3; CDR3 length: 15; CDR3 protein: CASSLETSGYNEQFF
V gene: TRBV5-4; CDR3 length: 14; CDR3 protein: CASSGDTRGNTIYF
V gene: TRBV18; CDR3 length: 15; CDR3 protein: CASSPPGGSTDTQYF
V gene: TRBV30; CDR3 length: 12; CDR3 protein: CAWSRNTGELFF
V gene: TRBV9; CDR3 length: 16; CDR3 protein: CASSALLAGGRETQYF
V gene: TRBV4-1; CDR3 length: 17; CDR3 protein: CASSQGGGRANTGELFF
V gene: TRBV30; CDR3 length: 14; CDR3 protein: CAWDSRGHNSPLHF